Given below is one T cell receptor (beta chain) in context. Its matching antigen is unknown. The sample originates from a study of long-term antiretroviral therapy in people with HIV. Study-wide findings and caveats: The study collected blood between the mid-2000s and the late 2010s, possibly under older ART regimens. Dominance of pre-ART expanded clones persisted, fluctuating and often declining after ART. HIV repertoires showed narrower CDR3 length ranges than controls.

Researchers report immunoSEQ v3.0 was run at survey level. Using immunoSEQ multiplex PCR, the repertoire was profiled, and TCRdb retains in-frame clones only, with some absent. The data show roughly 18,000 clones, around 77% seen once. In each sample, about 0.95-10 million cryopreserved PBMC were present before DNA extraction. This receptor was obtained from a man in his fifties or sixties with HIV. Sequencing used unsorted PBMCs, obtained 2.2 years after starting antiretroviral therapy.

CDR3 loop: CASSLLLGTDTQYF. The DNA of the CDR3 is TGTGCCAGCAGCTTACTCCTTGGCACAGATACGCAGTATTTT. The rearrangement uses TRBV7-3 and TRBJ2-3; D uncertain. Per the germline V gene, CDR1 is SGHTA and CDR2 is FQGTGA. The CDR3 is 14 amino acids. V was shortened by 2 bases and J by 1 base, with 7 bases between the two germline ends.